Below, one T cell receptor (beta chain) is given with its context. Per germline, CDR1 SEHNR and CDR2 FQNEAQ (reference sequence). The CDR3 has 15 amino acids. V was pared by 5 bases and J by 3 bases, with 13 bases between. This table comes from immunoSEQ multiplex PCR, and its TCRdb copy is limited to in-frame clones, with some not included. The sample consists of 190,000 or so clones, around four fifths of them appearing once. This entry is derived from a study of blood T cell repertoires in COVID-19. This TCR was recovered from a woman aged 80 or over with active or convalescent COVID-19. V and J are TRBV7-9 and TRBJ2-2; the D gene is possibly TRBD1 (6 bases). Material: peripheral blood. CDR3 nucleotides: TGTGCCAGCAGCCCCCGGACAGCACACACCGGGGAGCTGTTTTTT. Its translation: CASSPRTAHTGELFF. The complete variable domain, with remaining parts taken from reference TRBV7-9 and TRBJ2-2, reads DTGVSQNPRHKITKRGQNVTFRCDPISEHNRLYWYRQTLGQGPEFLTYFQNEAQLEKSRLLSDRFSAERPKGSFSTLEIQRTEQGDSAMYLCASSPRTAHTGELFFGEGSRLTVL.